This T cell receptor beta chain was captured in a study of T cell responses to AZD1222 COVID-19 vaccine. There are 15 residues in the CDR3. The germline CDR1 and CDR2 sequences are SGHTA and FQGNSA. The V and J ends lost 2 bases and 0 bases respectively, with 8 bases between them. Only in-frame clones appear in the TCRdb table, and some are missing; sequencing was by immunoSEQ multiplex PCR. The data show approximately 150,000 clones, with approximately 90% seen just once and roughly 9.9% held by the top ten. The starting material was peripheral blood, obtained 28 days after the second AZD1222 dose. The origin of this receptor is an adult who received the AZD1222 COVID-19 vaccine. This chain joins TRBV7-2 and TRBJ2-1; D gene unclear. CDR3 in amino acids: CASSLQRNSYNEQFF. The CDR3 DNA sequence: TGTGCCAGCAGCTTACAACGGAACTCCTACAATGAGCAGTTCTTC. The variable domain in full, with the rest retrieved from reference TRBV7-2 and TRBJ2-1, is GAGVSQSPSNKVTEKGKDVELRCDPISGHTALYWYRQSLGQGLEFLIYFQGNSAPDKSGLPSDRFSAERTGGSVSTLTIQRTQQEDSAVYLCASSLQRNSYNEQFFGPGTRLTVL.